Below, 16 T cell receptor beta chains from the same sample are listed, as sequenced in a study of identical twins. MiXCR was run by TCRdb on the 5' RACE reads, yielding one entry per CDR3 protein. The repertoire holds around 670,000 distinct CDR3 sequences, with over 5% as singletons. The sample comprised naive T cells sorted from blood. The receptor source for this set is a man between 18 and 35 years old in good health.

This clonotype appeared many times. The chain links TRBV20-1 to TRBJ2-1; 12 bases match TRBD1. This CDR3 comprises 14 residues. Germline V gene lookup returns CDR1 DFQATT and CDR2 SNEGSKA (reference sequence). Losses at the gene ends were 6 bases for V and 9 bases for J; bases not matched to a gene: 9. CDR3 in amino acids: CSAHPGQGAGEQFF. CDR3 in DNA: TGCAGTGCCCACCCGGGACAGGGGGCCGGTGAGCAGTTCTTC.

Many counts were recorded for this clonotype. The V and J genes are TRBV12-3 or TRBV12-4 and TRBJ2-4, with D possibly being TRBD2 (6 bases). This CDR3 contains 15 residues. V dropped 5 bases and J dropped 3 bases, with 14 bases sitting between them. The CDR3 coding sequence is TGTGCCAGCAGTCCAGCCCGGGGGAGCAAAAACATTCAGTACTTC. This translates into CASSPARGSKNIQYF.

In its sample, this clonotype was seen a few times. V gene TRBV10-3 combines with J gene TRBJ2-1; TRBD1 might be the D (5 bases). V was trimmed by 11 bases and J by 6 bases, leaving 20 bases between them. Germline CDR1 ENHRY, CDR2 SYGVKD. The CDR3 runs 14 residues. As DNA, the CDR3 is TGTGCCTCAAAACAGCCAGGGTTCATCAATGAGCAGTTCTTC. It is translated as CASKQPGFINEQFF.

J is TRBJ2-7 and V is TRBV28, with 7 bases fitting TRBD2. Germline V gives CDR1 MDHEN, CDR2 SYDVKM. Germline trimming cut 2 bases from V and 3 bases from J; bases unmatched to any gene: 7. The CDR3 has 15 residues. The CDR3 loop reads CASSLSGALVYEQYF. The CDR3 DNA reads TGTGCCAGCAGTTTAAGCGGGGCCTTGGTCTACGAGCAGTACTTC.

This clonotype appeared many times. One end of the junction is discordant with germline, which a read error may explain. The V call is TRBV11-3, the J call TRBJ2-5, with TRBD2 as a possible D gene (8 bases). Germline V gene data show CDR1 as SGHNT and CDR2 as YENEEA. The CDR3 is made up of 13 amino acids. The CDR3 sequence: CASSPTREGQPTF. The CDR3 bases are TGTGCCAGCAGCCCAACACGGGAGGGACAGCCAACCTTC.

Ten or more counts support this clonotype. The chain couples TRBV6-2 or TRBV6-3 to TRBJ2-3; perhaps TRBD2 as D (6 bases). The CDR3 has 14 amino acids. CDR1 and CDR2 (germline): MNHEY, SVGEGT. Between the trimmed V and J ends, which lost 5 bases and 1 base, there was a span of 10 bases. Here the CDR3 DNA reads TGTGCCAGCAGTCCGGGACTTCGCACAGATACGCAGTATTTT. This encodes CASSPGLRTDTQYF.

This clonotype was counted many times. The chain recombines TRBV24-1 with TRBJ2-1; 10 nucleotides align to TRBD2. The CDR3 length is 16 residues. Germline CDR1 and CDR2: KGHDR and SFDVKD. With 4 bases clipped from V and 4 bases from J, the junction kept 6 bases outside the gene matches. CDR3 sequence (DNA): TGTGCCACCAGTGACACCGGGACTAGCGATTACAATGAGCAGTTCTTC. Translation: CATSDTGTSDYNEQFF.

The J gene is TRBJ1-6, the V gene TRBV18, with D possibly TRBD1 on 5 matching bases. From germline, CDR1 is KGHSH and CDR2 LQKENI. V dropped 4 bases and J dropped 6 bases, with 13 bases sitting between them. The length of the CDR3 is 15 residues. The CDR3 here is CASSRAGQPNSPLHF. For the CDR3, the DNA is TGTGCCAGCTCACGGGCAGGGCAACCTAATTCACCCCTCCACTTT.

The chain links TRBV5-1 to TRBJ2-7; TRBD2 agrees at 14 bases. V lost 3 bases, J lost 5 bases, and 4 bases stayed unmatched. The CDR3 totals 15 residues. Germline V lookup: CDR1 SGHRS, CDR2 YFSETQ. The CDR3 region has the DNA TGCGCCAGCAGCTCGGGACTAGCGGGAGCGAACGAGCAGTACGTC. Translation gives CASSSGLAGANEQYV.

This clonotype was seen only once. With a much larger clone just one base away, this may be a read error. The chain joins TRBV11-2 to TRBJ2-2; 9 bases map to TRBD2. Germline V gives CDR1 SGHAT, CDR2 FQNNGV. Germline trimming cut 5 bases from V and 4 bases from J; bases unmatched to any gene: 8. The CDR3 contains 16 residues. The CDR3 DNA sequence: TGTGCCAGCAGCGAGGTTAGCGGGAGAGTCACCGGGGAGCTGTTTTTT. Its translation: CASSEVSGRVTGELFF.

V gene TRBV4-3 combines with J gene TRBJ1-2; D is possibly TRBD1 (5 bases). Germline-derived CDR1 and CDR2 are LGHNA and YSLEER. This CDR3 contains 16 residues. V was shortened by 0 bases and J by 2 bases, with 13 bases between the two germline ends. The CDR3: CASSQDEGGGNYGYTF. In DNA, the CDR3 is TGCGCCAGCAGCCAAGATGAGGGTGGGGGGAACTATGGCTACACCTTC.

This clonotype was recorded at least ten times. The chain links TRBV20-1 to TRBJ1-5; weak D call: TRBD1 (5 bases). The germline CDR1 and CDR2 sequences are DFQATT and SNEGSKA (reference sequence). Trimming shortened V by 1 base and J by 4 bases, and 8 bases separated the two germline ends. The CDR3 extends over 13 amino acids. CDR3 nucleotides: TGCAGTGCTAGAGGGGACGGAAATCAGCCCCAGCATTTT. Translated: CSARGDGNQPQHF.

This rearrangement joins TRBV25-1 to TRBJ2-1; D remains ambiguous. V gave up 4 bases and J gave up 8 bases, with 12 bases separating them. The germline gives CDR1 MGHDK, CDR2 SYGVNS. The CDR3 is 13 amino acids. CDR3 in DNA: TGTGCCAGCAGTGGGACCCAACGGGATGAGCAGTTCTTC. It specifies CASSGTQRDEQFF. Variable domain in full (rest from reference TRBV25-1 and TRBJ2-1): EADIYQTPRYLVIGTGKKITLECSQTMGHDKMYWYQQDPGMELHLIHYSYGVNSTEKGDLSSESTVSRIRTEHFPLTLESARPSHTSQYLCASSGTQRDEQFFGPGTRLTVL.

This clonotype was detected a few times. CDR3 bases: TGCAGTGCTGCTCATGGGGGGGAGAGCACCGGGGAGCTGTTTTTT. It codes for CSAAHGGESTGELFF. V is TRBV20-1 and J is TRBJ2-2, with 7 bases identical to TRBD2. The germline gives CDR1 DFQATT, CDR2 SNEGSKA (reference sequence). The CDR3 extends over 15 amino acids. V was clipped by 5 bases and J by 4 bases; unmatched bases: 10.

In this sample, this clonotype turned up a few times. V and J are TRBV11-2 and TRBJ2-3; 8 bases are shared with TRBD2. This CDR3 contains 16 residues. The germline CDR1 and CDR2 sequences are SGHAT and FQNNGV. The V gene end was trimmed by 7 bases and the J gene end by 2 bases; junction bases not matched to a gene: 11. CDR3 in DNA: TGTGCCAGCACCACCGACACTAGCGGAACCACAGATACGCAGTATTTT. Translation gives CASTTDTSGTTDTQYF.

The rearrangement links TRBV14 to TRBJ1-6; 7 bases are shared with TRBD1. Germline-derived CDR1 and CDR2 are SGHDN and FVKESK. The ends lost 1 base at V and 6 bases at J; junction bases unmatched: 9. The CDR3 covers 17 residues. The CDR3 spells CASSQGWRTGANSPLHF. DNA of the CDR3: TGTGCCAGCAGCCAAGGTTGGAGGACAGGAGCTAATTCACCCCTCCACTTT.